Below, 15 T cell receptor beta chains from the same sample are listed, as sequenced in a study of blood T cell repertoires in COVID-19. TCRdb's copy holds only in-frame clones and misses some; the assay was immunoSEQ multiplex PCR. The sample shows about 380,000 clones, about 88% of them seen only once. The specimen was PBMCs or T cells enriched from blood (not recorded which). All receptors come from a woman aged 18-29 years who had recovered from COVID-19.

The rearrangement links TRBV7-2 to TRBJ1-2; D might be TRBD1 (5 bases). CDR3 length equals 15 residues. V lost 4 bases and J lost 4, with 16 bases in between. Germline V gives CDR1 SGHTA, CDR2 FQGNSA. For the CDR3, the DNA is TGTGCCAGCAGCTCCCCTCAGTCAGGGATCTATGGCTACACCTTC. This sequence encodes CASSSPQSGIYGYTF.

The rearrangement uses TRBV5-1 and TRBJ2-1, with D possibly matching TRBD1 (6 bases). Germline lookup yields CDR1 SGHRS and CDR2 YFSETQ. V shed 4 bases and J shed 3 bases, with 17 bases lying between them. This CDR3 comprises 16 residues. The CDR3 region is CASSPQGTQYYNEQFF. The CDR3 region has the DNA TGCGCCAGCAGCCCGCAGGGGACCCAATACTACAATGAGCAGTTCTTC.

This rearrangement joins TRBV13 to TRBJ2-7, with 10 bases fitting TRBD1. The J segment lost 0 bases and the V segment lost 11 bases, leaving 4 bases of the junction unmatched. Germline V gene sequence: CDR1 PRHDT, CDR2 FYEKMQ (reference sequence). The CDR3 consists of 13 residues. This CDR3 is CACGTGASYEQYF. In DNA form, the CDR3 reads TGTGCCTGCGGGACAGGGGCCTCCTACGAGCAGTACTTC.

The chain carries TRBV18 and TRBJ2-2; 9 positions match TRBD1. The CDR3 runs 14 residues. CDR1 and CDR2 (germline): KGHSH, LQKENI. V lost 4 bases and J lost 9; bases outside the gene matches: 6. The CDR3 sequence: CASSHTGGGRELFF. The CDR3, as DNA: TGTGCCAGCTCACATACAGGGGGCGGCCGGGAGCTGTTTTTT.

This clone has just a few counts. The chain links TRBV27 to TRBJ1-2; D is undetermined. This CDR3 spans 13 amino acids. Germline-derived CDR1 and CDR2 are MNHEY and SMNVEV (reference sequence). The V gene lost 5 bases and the J gene lost 7 bases, with 14 bases spanning the gap. CDR3 DNA: TGTGCCAGCAGTCCGATCGGACGGGGTGGCTACACCTTC. Protein: CASSPIGRGGYTF.

This clone was found once. This chain uses TRBV29-1 with TRBJ1-2; 10 nucleotides align to TRBD1. The CDR3 spans 13 residues. V lost 6 bases and J lost 2; bases outside the gene matches: 3. Per germline, CDR1 SQVTM and CDR2 ANQGSEA. CDR3 amino acids: CSVRQGANYGYTF. In DNA form, the CDR3 reads TGCAGCGTCCGACAGGGGGCCAACTATGGCTACACCTTC.

The J gene is TRBJ1-1, the V gene TRBV5-5, with 8 bases identical to TRBD1. The CDR3 extends over 14 amino acids. V was clipped by 4 bases and J by 3 bases; unmatched bases: 5. From germline, CDR1 is SGHKS and CDR2 YYEKEE (reference sequence). The chain's CDR3 is CASSQQGDYTEAFF. DNA for the CDR3: TGTGCCAGCAGCCAACAGGGGGACTACACTGAAGCTTTCTTT.

V is TRBV5-4 and J is TRBJ1-3; perhaps TRBD1 as D (6 bases). Trimming cost V 4 bases and J 0 bases, with 17 bases left between them. CDR1 is SGHNT, CDR2 YYREEE, per germline (reference sequence). CDR3 size: 17 residues. CDR3 nucleotide sequence: TGTGCCAGCAGCGCGGCCGAACAGGGAACCTCTGGAAACACCATATATTTT. This translates into CASSAAEQGTSGNTIYF. Complete variable domain (other parts from reference TRBV5-4 and TRBJ1-3): ETGVTQSPTHLIKTRGQQVTLRCSSQSGHNTVSWYQQALGQGPQFIFQYYREEENGRGNFPPRFSGLQFPNYSSELNVNALELDDSALYLCASSAAEQGTSGNTIYFGEGSWLTVV.

V and J are TRBV3-1 (or the pseudogene TRBV3-2) and TRBJ2-3, with 9 bases lining up with TRBD2. V shed 6 bases and J 6 bases; nucleotides not matched to a gene: 10. CDR1 is LGHDT and CDR2 is YNNKEL in the germline V gene (reference sequence). The CDR3 loop spans 15 amino acids. The CDR3 spells CASRATGTSPDTQYF. In DNA, the CDR3 is TGTGCCAGCAGGGCGACCGGGACTAGCCCCGATACGCAGTATTTT.

The V gene is TRBV19, the J gene TRBJ1-2; D is perhaps TRBD1 (6 bases). CDR3 length: 14 residues. The V gene lost 7 bases and the J gene lost 4 bases, with 16 bases spanning the gap. The germline gives CDR1 LNHDA, CDR2 SQIVND (reference sequence). CDR3 sequence: CASTRDTTVYGYTF. CDR3 in DNA: TGTGCCAGTACCAGGGACACCACCGTCTATGGCTACACCTTC.

CDR3 sequence reads: CSVEDLSGGANNEQFF. The CDR3 DNA reads as TGCAGCGTTGAAGATTTAAGCGGGGGGGCCAACAATGAGCAGTTCTTC. This sequence joins TRBV29-1 and TRBJ2-1; 10 positions agree with TRBD2. The CDR3 consists of 16 residues. Looked up from germline, CDR1 is SQVTM and CDR2 is ANQGSEA. Losses at the gene ends were 0 bases for V and 5 bases for J; bases not matched to a gene: 7.

The chain links TRBV9 to TRBJ2-7; 9 bases fit TRBD1. The V segment lost 4 bases and the J segment 1 base; nucleotides outside the gene matches: 6. Germline values: CDR1 SGDLS, CDR2 YYNGEE. This CDR3 is built from 15 residues. The CDR3 bases are TGTGCCAGCAGCCCGGGACAGGGAGCGTCCTACGAGCAGTACTTC. This sequence encodes CASSPGQGASYEQYF.

This chain joins TRBV19 and TRBJ2-7; 8 bases are a match to TRBD2. Germline V CDR1 and CDR2: LNHDA, SQIVND (reference sequence). The CDR3 consists of 13 residues. V lost 6 bases and J lost 3; bases outside the gene matches: 4. CDR3 region: CASRSGGGYEQYF. DNA for the CDR3: TGTGCCAGTAGATCCGGGGGGGGCTACGAGCAGTACTTC.

This chain uses TRBV3-1 (or the pseudogene TRBV3-2) with TRBJ2-3, with D possibly being TRBD1 (5 bases). There are 16 residues in the CDR3. Germline V gene lookup returns CDR1 LGHDT and CDR2 YNNKEL (reference sequence). V lost 0 bases, J lost 4 bases, and 14 bases lay in between. CDR3 protein: CASSQDLGRVADTQYF. In DNA, the CDR3 is TGTGCCAGCAGCCAAGATCTCGGCAGGGTGGCAGATACGCAGTATTTT.

This chain connects TRBV2 to TRBJ2-5, with D perhaps matching TRBD2 (6 bases). V dropped 10 bases and J dropped 1 base, with 13 bases sitting between them. The CDR3 runs 13 residues. The germline gives CDR1 SNHLY, CDR2 FYNNEI. The CDR3 nucleotides are TGTGCCACCGGGAGAGGGCCCCAAGAGACCCAGTACTTC. Protein: CATGRGPQETQYF.